The 11 T cell receptor beta chains presented below share a single source sample, sequenced in a study of shared clonotypes between healthy human individuals. Profiling relied on immunoSEQ multiplex PCR, and the TCRdb table lists in-frame clones only, not all of them. The repertoire has roughly 2 million clones, 90% to 95% of them found once; the top ten carry roughly 0.13%. What was sequenced was naive CD4+ T cells sorted from blood. As for subset: CD45RA+ positively selected. Receptors were obtained from a man aged 18 to 30 in good health.

Comments on this clone: At the DNA level, this CDR3 is encoded by other sequences in the same sample as well. The V gene is TRBV9, the J gene TRBJ1-4; 7 nucleotides line up with TRBD1. CDR1 is SGDLS and CDR2 is YYNGEE in the germline V gene. The V segment lost 3 bases and the J segment 7 bases; nucleotides outside the gene matches: 6. CDR3 length equals 14 residues. The CDR3 spells CASSATGAGEKLFF. The DNA of the CDR3 is TGTGCCAGCAGCGCTACAGGGGCGGGTGAAAAACTGTTTTTT.

The chain links TRBV30 to TRBJ2-3, with 9 bases fitting TRBD2. The CDR3 totals 15 residues. With V trimmed by 2 bases and J by 4 bases, 7 bases remained unmatched. Germline CDR1 is GTSNPN and CDR2 is SVGIG (reference sequence). In DNA, the CDR3 is TGTGCCTGGAGTCCTCTAGCGGGGCTGTCAGATACGCAGTATTTT. Amino acid sequence: CAWSPLAGLSDTQYF.

In the case of this clone: Since a much larger clone is just one base distant, this may be a read error. Within the sample, other DNA sequences also encode this same CDR3. The chain has TRBV7-9 and TRBJ2-2, with 7 bases aligning to TRBD1. The CDR3 spans 15 residues. J was trimmed by 7 bases and V by 5 bases; bases with no gene match: 10. Germline lookup yields CDR1 SEHNR and CDR2 FQNEAQ (reference sequence). CDR3 coding DNA: TGTGCCAGCAGCCTAGTAGGGGGCCCGAACGGGGAGCTGTTTTTT. This translates into CASSLVGGPNGELFF.

The rearrangement links TRBV4-1 to TRBJ2-3; no clear D. Germline V gene data show CDR1 as MGHRA and CDR2 as YSYEKL. The length of the CDR3 is 16 residues. The V and J ends lost 6 bases and 2 bases respectively, with 18 bases between them. CDR3 residues: CASRQKAISNTDTQYF. CDR3 in DNA: TGCGCCAGCAGACAAAAAGCGATTTCGAACACAGATACGCAGTATTTT.

The chain has TRBV5-1 and TRBJ2-7; D may match TRBD1 or TRBD2 (6 bases each). The CDR3 totals 17 residues. V lost 4 bases and J 0 bases, leaving 20 bases between the germline ends. Germline CDR1 reads SGHRS; CDR2 reads YFSETQ. The CDR3 spells CASSGGLSGASSYEQYF. The CDR3 DNA is TGCGCCAGCAGCGGAGGGTTGTCGGGGGCGAGCTCCTACGAGCAGTACTTC.

The rearrangement joins TRBV6-5 to TRBJ2-1, with D tentatively TRBD1 (6 bases). Looked up from germline, CDR1 is MNHEY and CDR2 is SVGAGI. The CDR3 totals 14 residues. V was pared by 4 bases and J by 8 bases, with 15 bases between. The chain's CDR3 is CASSSRGLVDEQFF. In DNA, the CDR3 is TGTGCCAGCAGTTCCAGGGGCCTTGTCGATGAGCAGTTCTTC.

This chain links TRBV27 with TRBJ1-1, with D maybe TRBD1 (5 bases). The CDR3 sequence is 14 residues long. Trimming removed 3 bases at V and 1 base at J, with 9 bases between. The V gene's germline CDR1 is MNHEY and CDR2 SMNVEV (reference sequence). The CDR3 loop reads CASSLGTKNTEAFF. CDR3 sequence (DNA): TGTGCCAGCAGTTTGGGGACGAAGAACACTGAAGCTTTCTTT.

The chain joins TRBV4-1 to TRBJ2-1; D call uncertain. CDR1 and CDR2 from the germline V gene are MGHRA and YSYEKL. Deletions cut 1 base from V and 0 bases from J, with 10 bases between. The CDR3 runs to 16 residues. The CDR3 loop is CASSQALAFSYNEQFF. In DNA form, the CDR3 reads TGCGCCAGCAGCCAAGCTTTAGCCTTCTCCTACAATGAGCAGTTCTTC.

This chain links TRBV7-2 with TRBJ1-6; D might be TRBD1 (5 bases). Trimming left V 2 bases short and J 9 bases short, with 11 bases between. CDR1 is SGHTA, CDR2 FQGNSA, per germline. This CDR3 spans 14 amino acids. This CDR3 reads CASSLIGGSSPLHF. CDR3 in DNA: TGTGCCAGCAGCTTAATTGGGGGTAGTTCACCCCTCCACTTT.

This chain connects TRBV4-3 to TRBJ1-2; D not certain. V dropped 0 bases and J dropped 4 bases, with 6 bases sitting between them. Germline assignment: CDR1 LGHNA and CDR2 YSLEER. CDR3 length: 13 residues. The chain's CDR3 is CASSQDTLYGYTF. The CDR3 nucleotides read TGCGCCAGCAGCCAAGATACCCTCTATGGCTACACCTTC.

The gene calls are TRBV10-2 and TRBJ2-5; tentative D call: TRBD1 (6 bases). The germline V gene encodes CDR1 WSHSY and CDR2 SAAADI. The CDR3 spans 13 residues. V was cut by 6 bases and J by 3 bases, with 11 bases left in between. DNA of the CDR3: TGCGCCAGCAGGGACAGCGGTAAAGAGACCCAGTACTTC. Amino acids: CASRDSGKETQYF.